This T cell receptor beta chain appears in the sequencing data of a study of OX40 agonist ivuxolimab in advanced cancers. Study-level background: Therapy given before enrollment (anti-PD-1, anti-PD-L1 or anti-CTLA-4) was allowed, and roughly 42% had some. Whole-study results and caveats: It was not determined which antigens were specifically recognized by the peripheral T cells that had undergone clonal expansion.

The repertoire was sequenced with immunoSEQ multiplex PCR; TCRdb's copy has only in-frame clones and lacks some. Among approximately 47,000 clones listed, roughly 81% were seen once. The V end was cut by 6 bases, the J end by 2 bases, with 13 bases between. Germline V gene lookup returns CDR1 SQVTM and CDR2 ANQGSEA. The CDR3 is 13 residues long. With respect to this clone: Its antigen is unknown.

Sequencing was performed on CD4+ or CD8+ T cells sorted from blood, taken in a trial of the OX40 agonist ivuxolimab. The V call is TRBV29-1, the J call TRBJ1-1, with D possibly TRBD1 on 5 matching bases. This clonotype was sampled from an adult with an advanced solid tumor such as melanoma, head and neck, liver or kidney cancer. Here the CDR3 DNA reads TGCAGCGTCGCAGACAGCCCCAACACTGAAGCTTTCTTT. Its protein product is CSVADSPNTEAFF. Looking up the rest from reference TRBV29-1 and TRBJ1-1 gives the full variable domain: SAVISQKPSRDICQRGTSLTIQCQVDSQVTMMFWYRQQPGQSLTLIATANQGSEATYESGFVIDKFPISRPNLTFSTLTVSNMSPEDSSIYLCSVADSPNTEAFFGQGTRLTVV.